This T cell receptor (beta chain) was captured by sequencing in a study of blood T cell repertoires in COVID-19. This clone has only a few counts. Authors' processing steps: Scientists estimated how many nucleated cells there were by amplifying reference gene primers. Sequenced by immunoSEQ multiplex PCR; TCRdb stores in-frame clones only, minus some. V and J calls and clone size follow that table, whereas D and trimming were derived from the DNA. The table lists 90,000 to 120,000 clones, under 95% of them singletons. The CDR3 runs to 16 residues. The J segment lost 5 bases and the V segment lost 1 base, leaving 9 bases of the junction unmatched. The germline CDR1 and CDR2 sequences are SSHAT and FNYEAQ (reference sequence).

V usage is TRBV7-7 and J usage is TRBJ2-5, with 8 positions matching TRBD1. The sequence was collected from a woman aged 25 to 39 with acute or convalescent COVID-19. Sequenced material: peripheral blood. CDR3 coding DNA: TGTGCCAGCAGCTTAGTCGGGCAGGGGGCTCAGGAGACCCAGTACTTC. This sequence encodes CASSLVGQGAQETQYF.